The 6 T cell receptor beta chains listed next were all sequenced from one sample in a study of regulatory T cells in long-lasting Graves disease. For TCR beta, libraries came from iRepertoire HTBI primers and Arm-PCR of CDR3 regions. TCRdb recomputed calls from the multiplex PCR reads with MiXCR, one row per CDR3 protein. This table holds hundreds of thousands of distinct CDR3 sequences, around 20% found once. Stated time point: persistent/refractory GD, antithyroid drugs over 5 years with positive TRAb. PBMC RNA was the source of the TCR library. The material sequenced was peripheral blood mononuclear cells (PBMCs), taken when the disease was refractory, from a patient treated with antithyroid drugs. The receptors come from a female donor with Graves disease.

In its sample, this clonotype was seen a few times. CDR3 in DNA: TGTGCCAGCAGTTCCATGGGTAGGAGACACTCAGATACGCAGTATTTT. It is translated as CASSSMGRRHSDTQYF. The chain couples TRBV28 to TRBJ2-3, with D hard to call. V was trimmed by 4 bases and J by 4 bases, leaving 18 bases between them. There are 16 residues in the CDR3. Looked up from germline, CDR1 is MDHEN and CDR2 is SYDVKM.

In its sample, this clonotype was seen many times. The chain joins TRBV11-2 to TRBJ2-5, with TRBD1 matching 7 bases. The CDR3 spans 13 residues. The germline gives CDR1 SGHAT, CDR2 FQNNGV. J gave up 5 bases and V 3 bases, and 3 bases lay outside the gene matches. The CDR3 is CASSLTGLETQYF. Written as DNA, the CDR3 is TGTGCCAGCAGCTTGACAGGGTTGGAGACCCAGTACTTC.

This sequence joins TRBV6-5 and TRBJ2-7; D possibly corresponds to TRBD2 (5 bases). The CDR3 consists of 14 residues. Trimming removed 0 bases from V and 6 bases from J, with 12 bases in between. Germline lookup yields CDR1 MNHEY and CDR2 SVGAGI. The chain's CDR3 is CASSYSPPAGEQYF. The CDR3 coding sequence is TGTGCCAGCAGTTACTCCCCCCCGGCGGGCGAGCAGTACTTC.

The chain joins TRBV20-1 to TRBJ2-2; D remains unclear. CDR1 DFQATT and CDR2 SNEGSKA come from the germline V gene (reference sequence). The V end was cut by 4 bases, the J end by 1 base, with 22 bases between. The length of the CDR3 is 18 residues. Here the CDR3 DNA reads TGCAGTGCTAAGGGTTTACCCGCTTCCCTTATGAACACCGGGGAGCTGTTTTTT. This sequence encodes CSAKGLPASLMNTGELFF.

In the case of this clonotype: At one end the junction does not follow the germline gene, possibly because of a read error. This CDR3 is CASSQEDRGYSYEQYF. CDR3 coding DNA: TGCGCCAGCAGCCAAGAGGACAGGGGTTACTCCTACGAGCAGTACTTC. The rearrangement uses TRBV7-9 and TRBJ2-7; 9 bases agree with TRBD1. Looked up from germline, CDR1 is SEHNR and CDR2 is FQNEAQ (reference sequence). CDR3 length: 16 residues.

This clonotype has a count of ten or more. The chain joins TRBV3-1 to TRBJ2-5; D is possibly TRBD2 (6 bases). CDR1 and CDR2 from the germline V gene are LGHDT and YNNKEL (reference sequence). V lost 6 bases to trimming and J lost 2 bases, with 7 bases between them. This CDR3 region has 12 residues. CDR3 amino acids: CASSRGQETQYF. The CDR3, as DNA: TGTGCCAGCAGTCGGGGGCAAGAGACCCAGTACTTC.